Listed below are T cell receptor beta chains from one sample, sequenced in a study of cytomegalovirus exposure and HLA in healthy donors. TCRdb keeps only in-frame clones here, not all; method: immunoSEQ multiplex PCR. The sample includes over 50,000 clones, about 67% of them seen just once. The specimen was PBMCs. These receptors were collected from a man aged 35 to 55 in good health and CMV-seropositive. CDR3s include the opening cysteine and the closing phenylalanine or tryptophan. A D gene is named only where the DNA matches it firmly. The size field is filled for only some rows; it gives once, few, many or a size class.

v_gene	d_gene	abundance	j_gene	CDR3nt	CDR3aa
TRBV6-5	.	.	TRBJ1-1	TGTGCCAGCAGTTACGATCCTACCTTTGACACTGAAGCTTTCTTT	CASSYDPTFDTEAFF
TRBV11-2	TRBD1	.	TRBJ1-1	TGTGCCAGCAGCCCAAGCTTAGGGACAGGGCCCTCTCATGAAGCTTTCTTT	CASSPSLGTGPSHEAFF
TRBV7-9	TRBD1	.	TRBJ2-1	TGTGCCAGCAGCTTAAGGGACAGGGAGTTCTTC	CASSLRDREFF
TRBV6-1	.	.	TRBJ2-7	TGTGCCAGCAGTGAACCAAGGGGCATGGGCTCCTACGAGCAGTACTTC	CASSEPRGMGSYEQYF
TRBV4-1	TRBD1	few	TRBJ1-4	TGCGCCAGCAGCCGCGGACAGGGTGAAACTAATGAAAAACTGTTTTTT	CASSRGQGETNEKLFF
TRBV2	.	once	TRBJ1-6	TGTGCCAGCACGGGGGGGATGGGTAATTCACCCCTCCACTTT	CASTGGMGNSPLHF
TRBV9	TRBD1	.	TRBJ1-4	TGTGCCAGCAGCCAGGGGACAGCTCCAACTAATGAAAAACTGTTTTTT	CASSQGTAPTNEKLFF
TRBV7-2	.	.	TRBJ1-2	TGTGCCAGCAGCTTGGTACTCAGGGCAGGCTACACCTTC	CASSLVLRAGYTF
TRBV19	.	.	TRBJ2-1	TGTGCCAGCCGTAGCGGAGCCCCCTACAATGAGCAGTTCTTC	CASRSGAPYNEQFF
TRBV4-3	.	.	TRBJ1-1	TGCGCCAGCAGCCAAGAAAGACAGCTGAACACTGAAGCTTTCTTT	CASSQERQLNTEAFF
TRBV30	.	once	TRBJ1-1	TGTGCCTGGAGCACCGCTATGAACACTGAAGCTTTCTTT	CAWSTAMNTEAFF
TRBV5-6	TRBD2	few	TRBJ2-2	TGTGCCAGCAGCACGCCTCCTAGCGGGAACACCGGGGAGCTGTTTTTT	CASSTPPSGNTGELFF
TRBV19	.	few	TRBJ2-1	TGTGCCAGCCCCGGGGAGGACAATGAGCAGTTCTTC	CASPGEDNEQFF
TRBV2	TRBD1	once	TRBJ2-1	TGTGCCAGCAGTACGGGGACAGGGGCCTACAATGAGCAGTTCTTC	CASSTGTGAYNEQFF
TRBV30	.	.	TRBJ2-7	TGTGCCGGCATCGGGTCCGGCTACGAGCAGTACTTC	CAGIGSGYEQYF
TRBV25-1	.	.	TRBJ2-7	TGTGCCAGCAGGCACAGCTACGAGCAGTACTTC	CASRHSYEQYF
TRBV18	TRBD1	.	TRBJ1-1	TGTGCCAGCTCACCCGAAACCGGGACAGGGGGGACTGAAGCTTTCTTT	CASSPETGTGGTEAFF
TRBV19	TRBD1	.	TRBJ1-3	TGTGCCAGTAGTATAGAAAGGGACAGCTCTGGAAACACCATATATTTT	CASSIERDSSGNTIYF
TRBV4-3	.	once	TRBJ1-2	TGCGCCAGCAGCCAAGATAGGAGCGGTCAGAGCTATGGCTACACCTTC	CASSQDRSGQSYGYTF
TRBV5-1	TRBD2	.	TRBJ2-5	TGCGCCAGCAGTCTTTCAAGGTCCAGCGGGGGGGAAGAGACCCAGTACTTC	CASSLSRSSGGEETQYF
TRBV7-9	TRBD2	.	TRBJ2-5	TGTGCCAGCAGCGATCACCGACGGGGGGGCCTGGAGACCCAGTACTTC	CASSDHRRGGLETQYF
TRBV5-4	TRBD2	.	TRBJ2-7	TGTGCCAGCAGCCGGGGGTCAGGGACTAGCTCCTACGAGCAGTACTTC	CASSRGSGTSSYEQYF
TRBV5-1	.	.	TRBJ1-5	TGCGCCAGCAGCGTGTACCCAGGGGATCAGCCCCAGCATTTT	CASSVYPGDQPQHF
TRBV9	.	.	TRBJ1-1	TGTGCCAGCAGCGTAGTAGAGGGAAGGACTGAAGCTTTCTTT	CASSVVEGRTEAFF
TRBV7-8	.	.	TRBJ2-5	TGTGCCAGCAGCTCGACAGAGACCCAAGAGACCCAGTACTTC	CASSSTETQETQYF
TRBV19	TRBD1	.	TRBJ1-5	TGTGCCAGTAGTGACCCGACAGGGGGGAATCAGCCCCAGCATTTT	CASSDPTGGNQPQHF
TRBV6-5	TRBD1	once	TRBJ2-2	TGTGCCAGCAGTTACTCTGGACAGGGGACCGGGGAGCTGTTTTTT	CASSYSGQGTGELFF
TRBV19	TRBD1	.	TRBJ1-2	TGTGCCAGTAGTGGGGACAGGGGCTATGGCTACACCTTC	CASSGDRGYGYTF
TRBV19	.	.	TRBJ2-2	TGTGCCAGTAGTAATTACATCACCGGGGAGCTGTTTTTT	CASSNYITGELFF
TRBV19	.	few	TRBJ2-7	TGTGCCAGTAGTATCAGTTGGGGGGTGCAGTACTTC	CASSISWGVQYF
TRBV7-9	TRBD1	.	TRBJ2-7	TGTGCCAGCAGCTTATTGACAGGGAACCTGCCCTACGAGCAGTACTTC	CASSLLTGNLPYEQYF
TRBV6-5	TRBD2	.	TRBJ2-5	TGTGCCAGCAGTTATAACGGGGGGGCGGAGACCCAGTACTTC	CASSYNGGAETQYF
TRBV28	TRBD2	once	TRBJ2-7	TGTGCCAGCAGTCAGACTAGCGCGGCCTACGAGCAGTACTTC	CASSQTSAAYEQYF
TRBV16	.	.	TRBJ1-2	TGTGCCAGCAGCCAATCCAGGGGCGGGAACTATGGCTACACCTTC	CASSQSRGGNYGYTF